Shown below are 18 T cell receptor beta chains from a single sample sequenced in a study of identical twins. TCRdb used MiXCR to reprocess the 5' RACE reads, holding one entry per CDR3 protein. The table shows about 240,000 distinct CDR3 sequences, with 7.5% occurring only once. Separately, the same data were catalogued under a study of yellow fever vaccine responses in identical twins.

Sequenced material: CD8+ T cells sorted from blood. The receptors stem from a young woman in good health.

The DNA for the CDR3 is TGTGCCAGCAGTTACGGGGTCAGTTACGAGCAGTACTTC. This gives the protein CASSYGVSYEQYF. The rearrangement joins TRBV6-5 to TRBJ2-7, with unresolved D. V was shortened by 2 bases and J by 4 bases, with 9 bases between the two germline ends. Looked up from germline, CDR1 is MNHEY and CDR2 is SVGAGI. The CDR3 totals 13 residues.

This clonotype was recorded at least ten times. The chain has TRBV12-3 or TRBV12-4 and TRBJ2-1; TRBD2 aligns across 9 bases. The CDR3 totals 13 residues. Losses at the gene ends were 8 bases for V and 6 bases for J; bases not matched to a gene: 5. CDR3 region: CASFPSGINEQFF. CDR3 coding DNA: TGTGCCAGCTTTCCTAGCGGGATCAATGAGCAGTTCTTC.

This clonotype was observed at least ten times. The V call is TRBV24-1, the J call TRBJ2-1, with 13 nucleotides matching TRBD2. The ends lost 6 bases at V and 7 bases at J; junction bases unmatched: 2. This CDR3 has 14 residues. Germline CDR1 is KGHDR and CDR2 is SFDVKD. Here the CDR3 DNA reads TGTGCCACCAGTAGGACTAGCGGGAGTAATGAGCAGTTCTTC. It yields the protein CATSRTSGSNEQFF.

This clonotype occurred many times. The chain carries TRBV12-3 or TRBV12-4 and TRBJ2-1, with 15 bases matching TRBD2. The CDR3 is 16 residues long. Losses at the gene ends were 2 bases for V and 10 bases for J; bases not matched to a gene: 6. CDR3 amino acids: CASSLFGTSGGNEQFF. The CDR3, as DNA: TGTGCCAGCAGTTTATTCGGGACTAGCGGGGGGAACGAGCAGTTCTTC.

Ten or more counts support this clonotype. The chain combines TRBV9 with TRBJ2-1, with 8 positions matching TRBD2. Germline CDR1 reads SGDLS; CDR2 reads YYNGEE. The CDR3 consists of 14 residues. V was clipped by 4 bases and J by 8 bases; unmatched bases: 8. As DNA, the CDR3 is TGTGCCAGCAGCCCGGGGACTAGGATAGATGAGCAGTTCTTC. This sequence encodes CASSPGTRIDEQFF.

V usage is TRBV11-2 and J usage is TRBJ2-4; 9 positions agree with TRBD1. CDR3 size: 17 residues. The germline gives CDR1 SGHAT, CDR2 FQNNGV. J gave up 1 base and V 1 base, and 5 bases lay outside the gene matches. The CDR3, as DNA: TGTGCCAGCAGCTTAGCAGGGGGGACAGGGGCCAAAAACATTCAGTACTTC. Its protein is CASSLAGGTGAKNIQYF.

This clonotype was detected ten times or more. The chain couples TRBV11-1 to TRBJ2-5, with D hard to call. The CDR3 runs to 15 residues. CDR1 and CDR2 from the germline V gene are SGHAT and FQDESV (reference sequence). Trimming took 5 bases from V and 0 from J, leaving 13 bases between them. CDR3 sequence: CASSQATSYQETQYF. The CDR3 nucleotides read TGTGCCAGCAGCCAGGCTACCTCGTACCAAGAGACCCAGTACTTC.

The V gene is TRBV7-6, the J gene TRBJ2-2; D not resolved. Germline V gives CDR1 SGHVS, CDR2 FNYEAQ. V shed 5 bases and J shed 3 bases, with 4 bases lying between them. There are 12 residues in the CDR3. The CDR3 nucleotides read TGTGCCAGCAGCCATTACACCGGGGAGCTGTTTTTT. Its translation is CASSHYTGELFF. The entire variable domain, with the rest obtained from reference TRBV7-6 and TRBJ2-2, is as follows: GAGVSQSPRYKVTKRGQDVALRCDPISGHVSLYWYRQALGQGPEFLTYFNYEAQQDKSGLPNDRFSAERPEGSISTLTIQRTEQRDSAMYRCASSHYTGELFFGEGSRLTVL.

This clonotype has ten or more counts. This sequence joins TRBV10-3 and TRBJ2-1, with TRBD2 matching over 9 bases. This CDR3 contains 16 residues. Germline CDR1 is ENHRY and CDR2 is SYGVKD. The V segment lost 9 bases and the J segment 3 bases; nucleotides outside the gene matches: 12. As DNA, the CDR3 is TGTGCCATTTTTGACCGGCGACTAGCGGACTACAATGAGCAGTTCTTC. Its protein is CAIFDRRLADYNEQFF.

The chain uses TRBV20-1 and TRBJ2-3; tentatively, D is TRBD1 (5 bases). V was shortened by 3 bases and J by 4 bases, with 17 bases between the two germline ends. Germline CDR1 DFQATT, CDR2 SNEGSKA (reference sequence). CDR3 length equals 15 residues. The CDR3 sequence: CSAREQVRASDTQYF. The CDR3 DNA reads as TGCAGTGCTAGGGAACAGGTTCGCGCGTCAGATACGCAGTATTTT.

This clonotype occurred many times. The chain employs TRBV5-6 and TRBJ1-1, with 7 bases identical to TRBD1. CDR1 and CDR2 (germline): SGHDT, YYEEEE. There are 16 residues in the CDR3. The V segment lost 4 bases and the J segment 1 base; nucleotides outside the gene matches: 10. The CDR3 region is CASSMTAGGPNTEAFF. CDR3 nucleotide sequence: TGTGCCAGCAGCATGACGGCAGGGGGACCGAACACTGAAGCTTTCTTT.

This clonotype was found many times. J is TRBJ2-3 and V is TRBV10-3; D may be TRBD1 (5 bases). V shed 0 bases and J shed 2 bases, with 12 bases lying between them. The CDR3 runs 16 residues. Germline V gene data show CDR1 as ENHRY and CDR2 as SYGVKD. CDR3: CAISESLGVITDTQYF. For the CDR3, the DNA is TGTGCCATCAGTGAGTCCCTAGGGGTGATCACAGATACGCAGTATTTT.

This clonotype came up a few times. As DNA, the CDR3 is TGCGCCAGCAGCTTTGGACAGGGTTTCGAGCAGTACTTC. Protein sequence: CASSFGQGFEQYF. The V gene is TRBV5-1, the J gene TRBJ2-7; 8 nucleotides align to TRBD1. Germline V gene lookup returns CDR1 SGHRS and CDR2 YFSETQ. The J segment lost 6 bases and the V segment lost 2 bases, leaving 4 bases of the junction unmatched. The CDR3 totals 13 residues.

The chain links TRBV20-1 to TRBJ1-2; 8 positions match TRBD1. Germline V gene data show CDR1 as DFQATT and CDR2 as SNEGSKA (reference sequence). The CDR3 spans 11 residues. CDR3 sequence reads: CSPGQGYGYTF. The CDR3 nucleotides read TGCAGCCCCGGACAGGGCTATGGCTACACCTTC.

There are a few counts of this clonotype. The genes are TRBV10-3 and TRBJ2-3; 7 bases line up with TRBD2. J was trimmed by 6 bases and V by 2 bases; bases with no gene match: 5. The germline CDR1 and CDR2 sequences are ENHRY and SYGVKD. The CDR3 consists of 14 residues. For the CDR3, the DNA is TGTGCCATCAGTGAGGGGAGGGGAGGGGATACGCAGTATTTT. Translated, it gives CAISEGRGGDTQYF.

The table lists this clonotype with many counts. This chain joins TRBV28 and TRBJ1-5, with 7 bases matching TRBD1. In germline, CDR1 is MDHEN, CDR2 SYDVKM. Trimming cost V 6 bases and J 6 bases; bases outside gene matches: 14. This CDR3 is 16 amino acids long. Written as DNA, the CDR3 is TGTGCCAGCAGCCGAGCACGACAGGGTGGGGCTCAGCCCCAGCATTTT. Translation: CASSRARQGGAQPQHF.

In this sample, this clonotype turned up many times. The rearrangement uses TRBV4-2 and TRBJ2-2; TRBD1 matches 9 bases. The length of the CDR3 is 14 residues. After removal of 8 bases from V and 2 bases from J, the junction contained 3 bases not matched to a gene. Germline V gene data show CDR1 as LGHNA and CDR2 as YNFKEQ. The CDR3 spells CASGTGQNTGELFF. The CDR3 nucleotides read TGTGCCAGCGGGACAGGGCAAAACACCGGGGAGCTGTTTTTT.

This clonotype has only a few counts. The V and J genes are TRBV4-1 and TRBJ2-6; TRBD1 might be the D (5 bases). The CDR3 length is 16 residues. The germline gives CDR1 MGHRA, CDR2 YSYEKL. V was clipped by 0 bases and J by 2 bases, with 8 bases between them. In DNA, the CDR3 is TGCGCCAGCAGCCAAGAAGAAGGGGCTGGGGCCAACGTCCTGACTTTC. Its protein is CASSQEEGAGANVLTF.